Below are 5 T cell receptor beta chains sequenced from a single sample in a study of blood T cell repertoires in COVID-19. Sequencing used immunoSEQ multiplex PCR; TCRdb keeps in-frame clones, though not all of them. This table has under 250,000 clones, about 89% appearing once. Sequencing was performed on peripheral blood. Receptors were obtained from a woman aged 60 to 75 who had recovered from COVID-19.

V and J are TRBV7-8 and TRBJ2-3, with unresolved D. The germline CDR1 and CDR2 sequences are SGHVS and FQNEAQ. Trimming cost V 0 bases and J 2 bases, with 9 bases left between them. The CDR3 is made up of 15 amino acids. This CDR3 is CASSLAGAPTDTQYF. CDR3 nucleotide sequence: TGTGCCAGCAGCTTAGCCGGAGCTCCCACAGATACGCAGTATTTT.

The J gene is TRBJ2-7, the V gene TRBV2; 7 bases are a match to TRBD1. Per germline, CDR1 SNHLY and CDR2 FYNNEI. The CDR3 consists of 13 residues. J gave up 6 bases and V 11 bases, and 13 bases lay outside the gene matches. DNA for the CDR3: TGTGCCGGAGGACTGACAGGGTCAGGCGAGCAGTACTTC. Its protein product is CAGGLTGSGEQYF.

Concerning this clone itself: Other DNA variants within this sample encode the same CDR3. The chain uses TRBV6-5 and TRBJ1-1; 7 bases are shared with TRBD1. Germline CDR1 MNHEY, CDR2 SVGAGI. The length of the CDR3 is 13 residues. V shed 1 base and J 4 bases; nucleotides not matched to a gene: 0. DNA of the CDR3: TGTGCCAGCAGTTACTACAGGGGCACTGAAGCTTTCTTT. Protein: CASSYYRGTEAFF.

The chain recombines TRBV6-5 with TRBJ2-2; D perhaps matches TRBD2 (5 bases). The CDR3 is 14 residues long. Trimming pared 6 bases from V and 2 bases from J, leaving 10 bases between. Germline V lookup: CDR1 MNHEY, CDR2 SVGAGI. CDR3 nucleotides: TGTGCCAGCAGGGAGGCAGGAAACACCGGGGAGCTGTTTTTT. Translation: CASREAGNTGELFF.

This rearrangement joins TRBV12-2 to TRBJ1-2; the table assigns TRBD1, which was not confirmed against the DNA. TRBV12-2 is annotated as a pseudogene. CDR3 length: 18 amino acids. The CDR3 DNA is TGTGCAAGTCGCTTAGCCCGACAGGGGTCCAGCTCTAACTATGGCTACACCTTC. Encoded protein: CASRLARQGSSSNYGYTF.